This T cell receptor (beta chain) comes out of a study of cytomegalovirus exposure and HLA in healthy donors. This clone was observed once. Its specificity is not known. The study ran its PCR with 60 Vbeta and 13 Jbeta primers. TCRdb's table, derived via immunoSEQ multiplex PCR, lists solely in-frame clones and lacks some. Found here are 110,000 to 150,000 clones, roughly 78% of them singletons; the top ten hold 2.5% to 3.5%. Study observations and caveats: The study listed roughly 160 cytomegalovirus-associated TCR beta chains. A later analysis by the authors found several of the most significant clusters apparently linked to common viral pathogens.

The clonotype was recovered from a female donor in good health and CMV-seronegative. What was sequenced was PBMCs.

The CDR3 is CAISGTSGNTGELFF. The DNA of the CDR3 is TGTGCCATCAGTGGGACTAGCGGTAACACCGGGGAGCTGTTTTTT. This chain connects TRBV10-3 to TRBJ2-2; 10 bases are a match to TRBD2. Germline trimming cut 4 bases from V and 2 bases from J; bases unmatched to any gene: 1. The CDR3 contains 15 residues. CDR1 is ENHRY and CDR2 is SYGVKD in the germline V gene.